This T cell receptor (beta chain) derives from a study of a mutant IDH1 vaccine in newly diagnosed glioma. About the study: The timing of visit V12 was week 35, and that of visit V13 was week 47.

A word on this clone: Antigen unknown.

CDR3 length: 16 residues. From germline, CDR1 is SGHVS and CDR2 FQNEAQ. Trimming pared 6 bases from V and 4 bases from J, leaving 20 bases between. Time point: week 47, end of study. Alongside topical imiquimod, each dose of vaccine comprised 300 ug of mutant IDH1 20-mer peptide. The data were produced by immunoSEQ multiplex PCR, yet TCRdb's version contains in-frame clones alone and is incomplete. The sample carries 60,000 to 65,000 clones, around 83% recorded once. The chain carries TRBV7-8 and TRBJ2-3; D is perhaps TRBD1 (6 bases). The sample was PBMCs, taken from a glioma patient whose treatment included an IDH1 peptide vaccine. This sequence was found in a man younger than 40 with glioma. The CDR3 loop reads CASRAMERPGADTQYF. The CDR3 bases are TGTGCCAGCAGAGCCATGGAGCGTCCAGGGGCAGATACGCAGTATTTT. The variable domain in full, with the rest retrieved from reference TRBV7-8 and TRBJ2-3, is GAGVSQSPRYKVAKRGQDVALRCDPISGHVSLFWYQQALGQGPEFLTYFQNEAQLDKSGLPSDRFFAERPEGSVSTLKIQRTQQEDSAVYLCASRAMERPGADTQYFGPGTRLTVL.